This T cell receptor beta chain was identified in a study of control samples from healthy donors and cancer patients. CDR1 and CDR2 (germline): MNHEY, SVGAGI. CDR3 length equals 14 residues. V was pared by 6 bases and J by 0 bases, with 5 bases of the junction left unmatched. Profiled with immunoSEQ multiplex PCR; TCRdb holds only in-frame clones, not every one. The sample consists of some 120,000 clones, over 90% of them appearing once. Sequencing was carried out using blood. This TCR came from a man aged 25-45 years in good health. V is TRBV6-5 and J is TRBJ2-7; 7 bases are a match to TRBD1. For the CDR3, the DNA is TGTGCCAGCAGCCGGGGACAGATCTCCTACGAGCAGTACTTC. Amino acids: CASSRGQISYEQYF.